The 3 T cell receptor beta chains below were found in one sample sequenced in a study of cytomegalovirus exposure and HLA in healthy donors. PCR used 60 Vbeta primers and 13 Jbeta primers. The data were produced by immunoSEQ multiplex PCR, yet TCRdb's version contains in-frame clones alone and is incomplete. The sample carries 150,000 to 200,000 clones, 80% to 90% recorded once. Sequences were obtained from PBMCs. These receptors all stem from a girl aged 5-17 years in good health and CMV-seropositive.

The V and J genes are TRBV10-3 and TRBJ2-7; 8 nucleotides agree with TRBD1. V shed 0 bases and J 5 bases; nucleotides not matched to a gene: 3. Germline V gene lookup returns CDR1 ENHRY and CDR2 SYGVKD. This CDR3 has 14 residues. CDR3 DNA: TGTGCCATCAGTGAGTCGAACAGGGGGAACGAGCAGTACTTC. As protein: CAISESNRGNEQYF.

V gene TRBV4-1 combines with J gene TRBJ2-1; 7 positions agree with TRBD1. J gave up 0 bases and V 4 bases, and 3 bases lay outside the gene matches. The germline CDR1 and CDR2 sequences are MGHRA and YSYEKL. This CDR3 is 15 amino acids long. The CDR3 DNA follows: TGCGCCAGCAGCCCAGGGGACAGCTCCTACAATGAGCAGTTCTTC. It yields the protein CASSPGDSSYNEQFF.

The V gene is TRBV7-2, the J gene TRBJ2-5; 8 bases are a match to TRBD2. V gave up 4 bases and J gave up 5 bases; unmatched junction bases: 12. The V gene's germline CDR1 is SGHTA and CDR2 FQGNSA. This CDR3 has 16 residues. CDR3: CASSSRWGLEGETQYF. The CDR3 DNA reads TGTGCCAGCAGCTCCCGGTGGGGACTAGAAGGGGAGACCCAGTACTTC.